The 11 T cell receptor beta chains below all came from one sample that was sequenced in a study of blood T cell repertoires in COVID-19. Method: immunoSEQ multiplex PCR; TCRdb's copy keeps in-frame clones and lacks some. The table shows 200,000 or so clones, with 80% to 90% occurring only once. Sequenced: peripheral blood. Receptor source: a man aged 60-69 years with acute or convalescent COVID-19.

The sample holds many counts of this clone. Other DNA sequences in this sample translate to the same CDR3. The chain recombines TRBV6-5 with TRBJ2-1, with 10 bases identical to TRBD2. The junction had 2 bases not matched to a gene; V was cut back by 5 bases and J by 4 bases. The CDR3 length is 14 residues. Germline V lookup: CDR1 MNHEY, CDR2 SVGAGI. This chain's CDR3 is CASSRTSGYNEQFF. DNA for the CDR3: TGTGCCAGCAGTCGGACTAGCGGTTACAATGAGCAGTTCTTC.

The chain employs TRBV11-2 and TRBJ2-7; 15 nucleotides agree with TRBD2. J was trimmed by 0 bases and V by 5 bases; bases with no gene match: 8. Germline assignment: CDR1 SGHAT and CDR2 FQNNGV. The length of the CDR3 is 18 residues. The CDR3 DNA reads as TGTGCCAGCAGCCAGCGGACTAGCGGGAGGGCCTTCTCCTACGAGCAGTACTTC. It yields the protein CASSQRTSGRAFSYEQYF.

The chain carries TRBV4-2 and TRBJ1-6; no reliable D call. CDR1 is LGHNA, CDR2 YNFKEQ, per germline. CDR3 length: 19 amino acids. V lost 4 bases to trimming and J lost 9 bases, with 28 bases between them. The CDR3 reads CASSRTSAFDPPGISPLHF. CDR3 sequence (DNA): TGTGCCAGCAGCCGAACATCGGCATTCGACCCACCGGGGATTTCACCCCTCCACTTT.

This chain links TRBV6-5 with TRBJ2-7; D is perhaps TRBD2 (5 bases). CDR1 is MNHEY, CDR2 SVGAGI, per germline. V lost 6 bases, J lost 3 bases, and 12 bases lay in between. This CDR3 contains 13 residues. CDR3 region: CASRRAPNYEQYF. CDR3 bases: TGTGCCAGCAGGAGGGCCCCAAACTACGAGCAGTACTTC.

The V call is TRBV28, the J call TRBJ1-6; D perhaps matches TRBD1 (6 bases). The germline CDR1 and CDR2 sequences are MDHEN and SYDVKM. V lost 3 bases to trimming and J lost 9 bases, with 9 bases between them. The CDR3 extends over 13 amino acids. This CDR3 is CASSLDSPSPLHF. The CDR3, as DNA: TGTGCCAGCAGTTTGGACAGCCCTTCACCCCTCCACTTT.

This rearrangement joins TRBV5-1 to TRBJ2-5; 16 bases agree with TRBD2. Germline V gives CDR1 SGHRS, CDR2 YFSETQ. J was trimmed by 3 bases and V by 3 bases; bases with no gene match: 2. The CDR3 contains 16 residues. CDR3 in DNA: TGCGCCAGCAGCTCCGGGACTAGCGGGAGGGAAGAGACCCAGTACTTC. Its translation is CASSSGTSGREETQYF.

This chain connects TRBV12-3 or TRBV12-4 to TRBJ2-5, with D possibly matching TRBD2 (6 bases). There are 13 residues in the CDR3. The ends were cut back, 5 bases at V and 2 bases at J, with 9 bases in the middle. Here the CDR3 reads CASSRGGQETQYF. The CDR3 coding sequence is TGTGCCAGCAGTCGTGGGGGGCAAGAGACCCAGTACTTC.

The chain has TRBV28 and TRBJ2-2, with a tentative D call TRBD1 (6 bases). Germline V gene lookup returns CDR1 MDHEN and CDR2 SYDVKM. The CDR3 is 14 amino acids. V was pared by 6 bases and J by 1 base, with 9 bases between. This CDR3 is CASRSQGNTGELFF. CDR3 sequence (DNA): TGTGCCAGCAGGTCACAGGGGAACACCGGGGAGCTGTTTTTT.

The chain combines TRBV3-1 (or the pseudogene TRBV3-2) with TRBJ1-1; tentatively, D is TRBD1 (6 bases). CDR3 length: 14 amino acids. CDR1 LGHDT and CDR2 YNNKEL come from the germline V gene (reference sequence). The V end was cut by 3 bases, the J end by 11 bases, with 19 bases between. The DNA for the CDR3 is TGTGCCAGCAGCCAGTGGGGGCGCCCCACGGCGGCTTTCTTT. This codes for CASSQWGRPTAAFF.

V is TRBV12-3 or TRBV12-4 and J is TRBJ1-2; D unclear. V lost 5 bases and J lost 4, with 8 bases in between. The CDR3 runs to 12 residues. CDR3 sequence: CASSMISYGYTF. The CDR3 nucleotides read TGTGCCAGCAGTATGATTAGCTATGGCTACACCTTC.

The genes are TRBV2 and TRBJ1-4, with D hard to call. Trimming shortened V by 1 base and J by 7 bases, and 16 bases separated the two germline ends. Per the germline V gene, CDR1 is SNHLY and CDR2 is FYNNEI. The CDR3 loop spans 16 amino acids. The DNA for the CDR3 is TGTGCCAGCAGTGAAGTAGGTCCTAGAGTGGGTGAAAAACTGTTTTTT. Residues: CASSEVGPRVGEKLFF.